This T cell receptor beta chain is from a study of T cell responses to AZD1222 COVID-19 vaccine. Study observations and caveats: Spike was spanned by vaccine-associated CD4 TCRs, with dominance at 160-218 and 743-854. Donors were largely white British and mainly female; clonal diversity was possibly underestimated. Reports indicate that nearly half of spike-specific TCRs are directed at unmutated variant regions.

Concerning this clone: Its target is not known.

Data came from immunoSEQ multiplex PCR; TCRdb stores just in-frame clones and leaves some out. This sample has approximately 100,000 clones, with approximately 89% found just once. Trimming cost V 6 bases and J 9 bases; bases outside gene matches: 5. The CDR3 is made up of 12 amino acids. Germline loops: CDR1 LNHDA, CDR2 SQIVND (reference sequence). The chain employs TRBV19 and TRBJ1-5; TRBD1 agrees at 7 bases. The source of this sequence is an adult in good health. The sample consisted of peripheral blood, taken on day 0 of AZD1222 vaccination. The DNA of the CDR3 is TGTGCCAGTAGACGAACAGGGGTGCCCCAGCATTTT. This sequence encodes CASRRTGVPQHF.